This entry is about one TCR beta chain. The antigen is undetermined. The CDR3 runs to 14 residues. Per germline, CDR1 LNHNV and CDR2 YYDKDF (reference sequence). The V end was cut by 0 bases, the J end by 3 bases, with 7 bases between. TCRbeta CDR3 was sequenced at survey depth with template counts. The protocol was immunoSEQ multiplex PCR, while the TCRdb copy is restricted to in-frame clones and leaves out a portion. The repertoire holds tens of thousands of clones, with 73% as singletons. These data are taken from a study of tissue T cells after allogeneic stem cell transplantation. About the research overall: Pathologist review favored tissue samples showing histologically apparent lymphocytes. The study's findings and limits: Shared clones across patients were few; motif clustering revealed tissue-specific shared signatures. Within patients, tissue anatomy strongly shaped TCR repertoire composition.

The V call is TRBV15, the J call TRBJ2-3; no clear D gene. The source of this sequence is a female donor older than 55 with lung cancer. The input for sequencing was tissue from the ileum, taken at autopsy. The DNA for the CDR3 is TGTGCCACCAGCAGAGATCTAGGAACAGATACGCAGTATTTT. The encoded protein is CATSRDLGTDTQYF.